A selection of T cell receptor beta chains follows, all from one sample in a study of T cells in Graves' hyperthyroidism and ophthalmopathy. Each CDR3 protein is one row after TCRdb ran MiXCR on the multiplex PCR reads. The sample lists a few hundred thousand distinct CDR3 sequences, about 14% occurring once. Sequenced: blood. These receptors were obtained from a woman aged 30 to 39 with Graves' ophthalmopathy. The CDR3 runs from the conserved cysteine through the conserved F or W. D genes are given only for firm matches. Clone size is shown for a subset of rows, as once, few, many or a class of expanded clone.

many,12,TRBV28,NA,TRBJ2-3,TGTGCCAGCAGTTTACCCAGGGATACGCAGTATTTT,CASSLPRDTQYF
few,15,TRBV4-1,NA,TRBJ2-3,TGCGCCAGCAGCGATGAACAGGGCTGGCGGGGGAAGCAGTATTTT,CASSDEQGWRGKQYF
many,15,TRBV25-1,NA,TRBJ2-1,TGTGCCAGCAGTGATGGGTCCTACTCTTACAATGAGCAGTTCTTC,CASSDGSYSYNEQFF
NA,13,TRBV19,NA,TRBJ1-1,TGTGCCAGTAGTATTCTTGGGTACACTGAAGCTTTCTTT,CASSILGYTEAFF
many,12,TRBV3-1,NA,TRBJ2-7,TGTGCCAGCAGCCACGGCAGGGGCGAGCAGTACTTC,CASSHGRGEQYF
many,16,TRBV6-1,NA,TRBJ2-3,TGTGCCAGCAGTTCTCTGGGGGGGGCCCGCACAGATACGCAGTATTTT,CASSSLGGARTDTQYF
many,13,TRBV3-1,NA,TRBJ2-7,TGTGCCAGCAGCCAATGGGGGTACCACGAGCAGTACTTC,CASSQWGYHEQYF
many,12,TRBV19,NA,TRBJ1-1,TGTGCCAGTAGTACGAGGGGCACTGAAGCTTTCTTT,CASSTRGTEAFF
many,15,TRBV28,TRBD2,TRBJ2-3,TGTGCCAGCCACGCGGGGGGCCGTCCCTCAGATACGCAGTATTTT,CASHAGGRPSDTQYF
few,15,TRBV6-1,NA,TRBJ1-3,TGTGCCAGCAGTCCTCTCTTTGGCTCTGGAAACACCATATATTTT,CASSPLFGSGNTIYF
many,13,TRBV5-1,NA,TRBJ1-4,TGCGCCAGCAGCCCAGGTGTCGGAGAAAAACTGTTTTTT,CASSPGVGEKLFF
many,15,TRBV7-3,NA,TRBJ2-3,TGTGCCAGCAGATCGGACCTGTCTAGCACAGATACGCAGTATTTT,CASRSDLSSTDTQYF
many,16,TRBV28,NA,TRBJ1-5,TGTGCCAGCACCACCTCGGGACCTTATAGCAATCAGCCCCAGCATTTT,CASTTSGPYSNQPQHF
many,15,TRBV12-3/TRBV12-4,TRBD1,TRBJ1-2,TGTGCCAGCGGCCCCAAGACAGGGGGAGGCTATGGCTACACCTTC,CASGPKTGGGYGYTF
many,13,TRBV20-1,NA,TRBJ1-1,TGCAGTGCTACCCGTGGGAGGAACACTGAAGCTTTCTTT,CSATRGRNTEAFF
many,15,TRBV6-1,NA,TRBJ2-7,TGTGCCAGAACTATTCAAGCGACGGAAACCTACGAGCAGTACTTC,CARTIQATETYEQYF
many,14,TRBV3-1,NA,TRBJ2-3,TGTGCCAGCAGCCAAGGGGGTAGCACAGATACGCAGTATTTT,CASSQGGSTDTQYF
many,11,TRBV30,NA,TRBJ1-3,TGTGCCTGGGGAAGCCCTGGCGCCATATATTTT,CAWGSPGAIYF
NA,15,TRBV5-6,NA,TRBJ1-5,TGTGCCAGCAGCACGGGACGTTCTCCGAATCAGCCCCAGCATTTT,CASSTGRSPNQPQHF
many,12,TRBV12-3/TRBV12-4,NA,TRBJ2-1,TGTGCCAGCAGCGGACAGGAGGGTGAGCAGTTCTTC,CASSGQEGEQFF
many,19,TRBV4-1,NA,TRBJ1-6,TGCGCCAGCAGCCAAGAAAGGGGGGAACAGGTGACCCCGTGGTCACCCCTCCACTTT,CASSQERGEQVTPWSPLHF
NA,12,TRBV6-1,NA,TRBJ1-6,TGTGCCAGCACCCCGTCGGATTCACCCCTCCACTTT,CASTPSDSPLHF
many,16,TRBV4-1,NA,TRBJ2-7,TGCGCCAGCAGCCAAGAAAGTAGGGTAGTCACCTACGAGCAGTACTTC,CASSQESRVVTYEQYF
NA,11,TRBV20-1,NA,TRBJ2-3,TGCAGTTCGGGAGTCACAGATACGCAGTATTTT,CSSGVTDTQYF
few,14,TRBV10-2,NA,TRBJ2-2,TGCGCCACCCCGTCTGGGGGATCGGCCGGGGAGCTGTTTTTT,CATPSGGSAGELFF
NA,16,TRBV4-1,TRBD2,TRBJ2-3,TGCGCCAGCAGCCAGCTGGGACTAGCGGCCTCAGATACGCAGTATTTT,CASSQLGLAASDTQYF
many,13,TRBV20-1,TRBD2,TRBJ2-7,TGCAGTGCTAGAGACGGGACTACCTACGAGCAGTACTTC,CSARDGTTYEQYF
many,13,TRBV28,NA,TRBJ1-3,TGTGCCAGCAGTTTAATCGACTTAAACACCATATATTTT,CASSLIDLNTIYF
few,15,TRBV2,NA,TRBJ1-4,TGTGCCAGCAAAGGACCGACAGAGACAAATGAAAAACTGTTTTTT,CASKGPTETNEKLFF
NA,18,TRBV7-2,NA,TRBJ2-2,TGTGCCAGCAGCCCGCCCCTCCAGCCCGCTCAAAACACCGGGGAGCTGTTTTTT,CASSPPLQPAQNTGELFF
many,13,TRBV2,NA,TRBJ1-1,TGTGCCAGCAGTATACCGGGGGCCGCTGAAGCTTTCTTT,CASSIPGAAEAFF
many,14,TRBV30,NA,TRBJ1-2,TGTGCCTGGAATAGATACACCACTTGGAGGGGTTACACCTTC,CAWNRYTTWRGYTF